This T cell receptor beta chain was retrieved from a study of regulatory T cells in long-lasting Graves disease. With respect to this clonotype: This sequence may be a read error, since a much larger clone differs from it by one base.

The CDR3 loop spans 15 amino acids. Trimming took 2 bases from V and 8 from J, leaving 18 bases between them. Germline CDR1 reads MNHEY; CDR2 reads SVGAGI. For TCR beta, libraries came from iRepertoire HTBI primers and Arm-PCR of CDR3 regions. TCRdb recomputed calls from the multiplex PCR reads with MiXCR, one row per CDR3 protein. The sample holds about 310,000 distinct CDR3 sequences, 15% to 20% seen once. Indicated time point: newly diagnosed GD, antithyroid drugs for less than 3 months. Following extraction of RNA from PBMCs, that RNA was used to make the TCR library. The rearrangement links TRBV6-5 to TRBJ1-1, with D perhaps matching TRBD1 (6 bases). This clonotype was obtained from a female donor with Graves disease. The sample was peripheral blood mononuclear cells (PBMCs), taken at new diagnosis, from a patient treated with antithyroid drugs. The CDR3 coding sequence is TGTGCCAGCAGTTACGAGAGGGAGTGGGGGGCGGAAGCTTTCTTT. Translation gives CASSYEREWGAEAFF.